The rows below give T cell receptor beta chains drawn from one sample of a study of T cell changes during pregnancy in multiple sclerosis. Using immunoSEQ multiplex PCR, the repertoire was profiled, and TCRdb retains in-frame clones only, with some absent. The table lists fewer than 50,000 clones, 94% of them singletons. The sequences come from CD4+ T cells from peripheral blood mononuclear cells, collected in the third trimester of pregnancy. The source is a female donor with multiple sclerosis, enrolled in a pregnancy study. Each CDR3 is given with its conserved first and last residue. A D gene is named only where the DNA matches it firmly.

v_gene | d_gene | CDR3aa
TRBV28 | TRBD2 | CASSPSGRIFAGELFF
TRBV7-9 | - | CASGRVLGTDTQYF
TRBV4-3 | - | CASSQDVGRTTEAFF
TRBV29-1 | TRBD1 | CSVATGVRQPQHF
TRBV7-8 | - | CASSLQAINTEAFF
TRBV19 | - | CASREYSNQPQHF
TRBV10-3 | - | CAIGVADSISTDTQYF
TRBV7-2 | TRBD2 | CASSPKGGSGTYEQYF
TRBV5-1 | TRBD2 | CASSLSGRSIYNEQFF
TRBV29-1 | - | CSVAQGRNSGNTIYF
TRBV9 | TRBD1 | CASSGGQGRNTEAFF
TRBV10-3 | - | CAISDTYEQYF
TRBV18 | TRBD1 | CASSPWQGADTQYF
TRBV6-5 | TRBD1 | CASSPRQGAAQTQYF
TRBV7-6 | - | CASSLFPLRSSYNEQFF
TRBV9 | - | CASTLLGSSTDTQYF
TRBV2 | TRBD1 | CASRTGVGNQPQHF
TRBV7-2 | - | CASSLQASGYGYTF
TRBV5-4 | - | CASSLAGSDTQYF
TRBV19 | TRBD1 | CASRGTGLGTDTQYF
TRBV9 | - | CASSPTASTNYGYTF
TRBV10-3 | - | CAISSGSSGELFF
TRBV7-9 | TRBD2 | CASSQQRTSYYNEQFF
TRBV19 | - | CASSSTVLETQYF
TRBV6-6 | - | CASSPGQLASGNTIYF
TRBV14 | TRBD1 | CASSLRTGGDNSPLHF
TRBV19 | TRBD1 | CASRPTGGAQYF
TRBV7-2 | TRBD1 | CASSLRTGQETQYF
TRBV28 | TRBD1 | CASSSGQGGNQPQHF
TRBV6-1 | - | CASSEPRIGQYF